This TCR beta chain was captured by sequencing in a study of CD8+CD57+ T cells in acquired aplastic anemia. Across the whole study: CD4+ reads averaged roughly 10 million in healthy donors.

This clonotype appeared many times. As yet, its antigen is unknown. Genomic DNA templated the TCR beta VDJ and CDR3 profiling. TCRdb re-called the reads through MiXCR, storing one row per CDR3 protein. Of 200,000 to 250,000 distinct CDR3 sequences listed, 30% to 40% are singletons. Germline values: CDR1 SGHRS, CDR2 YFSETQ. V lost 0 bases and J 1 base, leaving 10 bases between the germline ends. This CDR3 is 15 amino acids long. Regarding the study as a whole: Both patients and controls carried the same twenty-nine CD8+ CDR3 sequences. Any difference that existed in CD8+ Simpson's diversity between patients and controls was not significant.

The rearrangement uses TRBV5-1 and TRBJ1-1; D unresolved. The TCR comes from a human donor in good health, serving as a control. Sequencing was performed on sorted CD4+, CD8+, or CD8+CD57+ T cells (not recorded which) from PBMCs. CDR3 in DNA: TGCGCCAGCAGCTTGGCGGCGGTTGGGAACACTGAAGCTTTCTTT. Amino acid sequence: CASSLAAVGNTEAFF.